A selection of T cell receptor beta chains follows, all from one sample in a study of T cell responses to AZD1222 COVID-19 vaccine. The repertoire was sequenced with immunoSEQ multiplex PCR; TCRdb's copy has only in-frame clones and lacks some. The sample has roughly 14,000 clones, around 89% seen once; the top ten hold 2.9%. The sequenced sample was peripheral blood, obtained 28 days after the second AZD1222 dose. These receptors all come from an adult who received the AZD1222 COVID-19 vaccine. Both conserved end residues are part of each CDR3. The order of the fields is D gene, J gene, V gene, clone size, CDR3 protein, CDR3 DNA. A D gene is named only where the DNA matches it firmly. Rows give clone size only sometimes, using once, few, many, or a class for an expanded clone.

d_gene: .; j_gene: TRBJ2-4; v_gene: TRBV27; abundance: .; CDR3aa: CASMNLAKNIQYF; CDR3nt: TGTGCCAGCATGAATCTAGCCAAAAACATTCAGTACTTC
d_gene: TRBD1; j_gene: TRBJ1-2; v_gene: TRBV30; abundance: few; CDR3aa: CAWTRDREDYTF; CDR3nt: TGTGCCTGGACGAGGGACAGGGAGGACTACACCTTC
d_gene: .; j_gene: TRBJ2-5; v_gene: TRBV18; abundance: .; CDR3aa: CASCPGLQETQYF; CDR3nt: TGTGCCAGCTGTCCGGGACTGCAAGAGACCCAGTACTTC
d_gene: TRBD2; j_gene: TRBJ2-3; v_gene: TRBV2; abundance: once; CDR3aa: CASSRTGGADTQYF; CDR3nt: TGTGCCAGCAGTCGGACCGGGGGGGCAGATACGCAGTATTTT
d_gene: .; j_gene: TRBJ1-5; v_gene: TRBV3-1/TRBV3-2; abundance: .; CDR3aa: CASSQSRSGNQPQHF; CDR3nt: TGTGCCAGCAGCCAATCCCGTAGTGGCAATCAGCCCCAGCATTTT
d_gene: .; j_gene: TRBJ2-3; v_gene: TRBV29-1; abundance: .; CDR3aa: CSVEAATDTQYF; CDR3nt: TGCAGCGTTGAAGCAGCCACAGATACGCAGTATTTT
d_gene: TRBD1; j_gene: TRBJ1-5; v_gene: TRBV6-2/TRBV6-3; abundance: .; CDR3aa: CASSRPDRGNQPQHF; CDR3nt: TGTGCCAGCAGTCGACCGGACAGGGGCAATCAGCCCCAGCATTTT
d_gene: .; j_gene: TRBJ2-5; v_gene: TRBV3-1/TRBV3-2; abundance: .; CDR3aa: CASSQDWKGQYF; CDR3nt: TGTGCCAGCAGCCAAGATTGGAAGGGCCAGTACTTC
d_gene: TRBD1; j_gene: TRBJ1-5; v_gene: TRBV15; abundance: once; CDR3aa: CATRRGGWGQPQHF; CDR3nt: TGTGCCACCAGAAGAGGGGGCTGGGGTCAGCCCCAGCATTTT
d_gene: TRBD2; j_gene: TRBJ2-1; v_gene: TRBV7-2; abundance: .; CDR3aa: CASSLNSGGNEQFF; CDR3nt: TGTGCCAGCAGCTTAAACAGCGGGGGAAATGAGCAGTTCTTC
d_gene: TRBD1; j_gene: TRBJ1-3; v_gene: TRBV7-2; abundance: .; CDR3aa: CASSSYRGPGNTIYF; CDR3nt: TGTGCCAGCAGCTCTTACAGGGGACCTGGAAACACCATATATTTT
d_gene: .; j_gene: TRBJ2-5; v_gene: TRBV12-3/TRBV12-4; abundance: .; CDR3aa: CASSLIGETQYF; CDR3nt: TGTGCCAGCAGCCTAATAGGGGAGACCCAGTACTTC
d_gene: TRBD2; j_gene: TRBJ2-2; v_gene: TRBV14; abundance: once; CDR3aa: CASSERRLADNTGELFF; CDR3nt: TGTGCCAGCAGCGAACGCCGACTAGCGGACAACACCGGGGAGCTGTTTTTT
d_gene: .; j_gene: TRBJ1-1; v_gene: TRBV14; abundance: .; CDR3aa: CASSRDRSMNTEAFF; CDR3nt: TGTGCCAGCAGCCGAGATCGTTCGATGAACACTGAAGCTTTCTTT
d_gene: .; j_gene: TRBJ2-7; v_gene: TRBV3-1/TRBV3-2; abundance: .; CDR3aa: CASSQPPRAHEQYF; CDR3nt: TGTGCCAGCAGCCAGCCTCCCAGGGCCCACGAGCAGTACTTC
d_gene: .; j_gene: TRBJ1-1; v_gene: TRBV28; abundance: .; CDR3aa: CASSFSGIGTEAFF; CDR3nt: TGTGCCAGCAGTTTTTCGGGGATAGGCACTGAAGCTTTCTTT
d_gene: .; j_gene: TRBJ1-5; v_gene: TRBV6-1; abundance: .; CDR3aa: CASSEASGQLNQPQHF; CDR3nt: TGTGCCAGCAGTGAAGCTTCAGGGCAACTTAATCAGCCCCAGCATTTT
d_gene: .; j_gene: TRBJ2-7; v_gene: TRBV6-5; abundance: .; CDR3aa: CASSQDGYEQYF; CDR3nt: TGTGCCAGCAGCCAGGACGGCTACGAGCAGTACTTC
d_gene: .; j_gene: TRBJ2-7; v_gene: TRBV3-1/TRBV3-2; abundance: .; CDR3aa: CASSQDPSRGQYF; CDR3nt: TGTGCCAGCAGCCAAGATCCTAGCAGGGGGCAGTACTTC
d_gene: .; j_gene: TRBJ1-3; v_gene: TRBV9; abundance: .; CDR3aa: CASSVGLGTSGNTIYF; CDR3nt: TGTGCCAGCAGCGTAGGATTGGGCACGTCTGGAAACACCATATATTTT
d_gene: .; j_gene: TRBJ2-7; v_gene: TRBV4-2; abundance: .; CDR3aa: CACSQVGASSSYEQYF; CDR3nt: TGTGCCTGCAGCCAAGTTGGAGCCTCTAGCTCCTACGAGCAGTACTTC
d_gene: TRBD1; j_gene: TRBJ1-5; v_gene: TRBV10-3; abundance: .; CDR3aa: CAISVDRDNQPQHF; CDR3nt: TGTGCCATCAGCGTTGACAGGGACAATCAGCCCCAGCATTTT
d_gene: .; j_gene: TRBJ1-5; v_gene: TRBV27; abundance: few; CDR3aa: CASSPGGLGGPQHF; CDR3nt: TGTGCCAGCAGTCCTGGGGGGTTGGGGGGGCCCCAGCATTTT
d_gene: TRBD1; j_gene: TRBJ1-4; v_gene: TRBV5-1; abundance: .; CDR3aa: CASSQGAGEKLFF; CDR3nt: TGCGCCAGCAGCCAGGGGGCGGGTGAAAAACTGTTTTTT
d_gene: .; j_gene: TRBJ2-1; v_gene: TRBV24-1; abundance: .; CDR3aa: CATSDPATGRPEQFF; CDR3nt: TGTGCCACCAGTGATCCCGCCACGGGGAGACCTGAGCAGTTCTTC
d_gene: .; j_gene: TRBJ1-5; v_gene: TRBV6-6; abundance: .; CDR3aa: CASSSLGQPQHF; CDR3nt: TGTGCCAGCAGTTCCTTGGGGCAGCCCCAGCATTTT
d_gene: .; j_gene: TRBJ2-1; v_gene: TRBV11-2; abundance: .; CDR3aa: CASHASSSYNEQFF; CDR3nt: TGTGCCAGCCACGCTTCGAGCTCCTACAATGAGCAGTTCTTC
d_gene: TRBD2; j_gene: TRBJ2-3; v_gene: TRBV3-1/TRBV3-2; abundance: once; CDR3aa: CASSQREGTADTQYF; CDR3nt: TGTGCCAGCAGCCAAAGGGAGGGGACGGCAGATACGCAGTATTTT
d_gene: TRBD2; j_gene: TRBJ2-1; v_gene: TRBV19; abundance: .; CDR3aa: CASSIDREAGNEQFF; CDR3nt: TGTGCCAGTAGTATAGATCGGGAGGCGGGCAATGAGCAGTTCTTC
d_gene: .; j_gene: TRBJ2-7; v_gene: TRBV5-4; abundance: once; CDR3aa: CASSPGVSYEQYF; CDR3nt: TGTGCCAGCAGCCCGGGGGTTTCCTACGAGCAGTACTTC
d_gene: .; j_gene: TRBJ1-3; v_gene: TRBV7-8; abundance: .; CDR3aa: CASSLGVQSSGNTIYF; CDR3nt: TGTGCCAGCAGCTTAGGCGTCCAGAGCTCTGGAAACACCATATATTTT
d_gene: .; j_gene: TRBJ2-7; v_gene: TRBV19; abundance: .; CDR3aa: CASSIKREQGYEQYF; CDR3nt: TGTGCCAGTAGTATTAAGAGGGAACAAGGCTACGAGCAGTACTTC
d_gene: .; j_gene: TRBJ2-2; v_gene: TRBV28; abundance: .; CDR3aa: CASTYRTGELFF; CDR3nt: TGTGCCAGCACCTACAGGACCGGGGAGCTGTTTTTT
d_gene: TRBD1; j_gene: TRBJ1-5; v_gene: TRBV7-9; abundance: .; CDR3aa: CASSRTGNGQPQHF; CDR3nt: TGTGCCAGCAGCCGGACAGGGAACGGTCAGCCCCAGCATTTT
d_gene: TRBD2; j_gene: TRBJ2-2; v_gene: TRBV3-1/TRBV3-2; abundance: .; CDR3aa: CASSQRGAGGLAGELFF; CDR3nt: TGTGCCAGCAGCCAAAGAGGAGCGGGGGGGCTGGCCGGGGAGCTGTTTTTT
d_gene: .; j_gene: TRBJ1-2; v_gene: TRBV5-1; abundance: .; CDR3aa: CASSLGPGQGVDYGYTF; CDR3nt: TGCGCCAGCAGCTTGGGCCCCGGGCAGGGAGTGGACTATGGCTACACCTTC
d_gene: .; j_gene: TRBJ2-3; v_gene: TRBV11-3; abundance: .; CDR3aa: CASSLGEPPTQYF; CDR3nt: TGTGCCAGCAGCTTGGGCGAACCACCTACGCAGTATTTT
d_gene: .; j_gene: TRBJ1-3; v_gene: TRBV21-1; abundance: few; CDR3aa: CASSKLKWGGQRSHLPGNTIYF; CDR3nt: TGTGCCAGCAGCAAATTAAAATGGGGCGGACAGCGTTCGCACCTTCCTGGAAACACCATATATTTT
d_gene: TRBD2; j_gene: TRBJ2-7; v_gene: TRBV6-2/TRBV6-3; abundance: .; CDR3aa: CASSTGLATPLGEQYF; CDR3nt: TGTGCCAGCAGCACTGGACTAGCAACGCCCTTAGGTGAGCAGTACTTC
d_gene: TRBD1; j_gene: TRBJ2-2; v_gene: TRBV19; abundance: .; CDR3aa: CASSPLPGQGGGELFF; CDR3nt: TGTGCCAGTAGTCCGCTCCCTGGACAGGGCGGCGGGGAGCTGTTTTTT
d_gene: .; j_gene: TRBJ2-1; v_gene: TRBV7-2; abundance: few; CDR3aa: CASSLSSYNEQFF; CDR3nt: TGTGCCAGCAGCTTAAGCTCCTACAATGAGCAGTTCTTC
d_gene: .; j_gene: TRBJ1-2; v_gene: TRBV7-6; abundance: .; CDR3aa: CASSLGQERGYTF; CDR3nt: TGTGCCAGCAGCTTAGGACAGGAACGTGGCTACACCTTC
d_gene: .; j_gene: TRBJ1-6; v_gene: TRBV7-2; abundance: .; CDR3aa: CASSRQIGYNSPLHF; CDR3nt: TGTGCCAGCAGCCGCCAAATAGGCTATAATTCACCCCTCCACTTT
d_gene: .; j_gene: TRBJ2-2; v_gene: TRBV6-5; abundance: .; CDR3aa: CASSVSNTGELFF; CDR3nt: TGTGCCAGCTCTGTTTCGAACACCGGGGAGCTGTTTTTT
d_gene: .; j_gene: TRBJ2-5; v_gene: TRBV5-1; abundance: .; CDR3aa: CASSWGGQDGETQYF; CDR3nt: TGCGCCAGCAGCTGGGGAGGACAGGATGGTGAGACCCAGTACTTC
d_gene: TRBD1; j_gene: TRBJ1-5; v_gene: TRBV27; abundance: .; CDR3aa: CASSWTGDQPQHF; CDR3nt: TGTGCCAGCAGTTGGACAGGAGATCAGCCCCAGCATTTT
d_gene: TRBD1; j_gene: TRBJ2-2; v_gene: TRBV6-5; abundance: .; CDR3aa: CASIPRDRYTGELFF; CDR3nt: TGTGCCAGTATCCCCCGGGACAGGTACACCGGGGAGCTGTTTTTT
d_gene: .; j_gene: TRBJ2-7; v_gene: TRBV6-5; abundance: .; CDR3aa: CASRRDSWEQYF; CDR3nt: TGTGCCAGCAGACGGGACTCGTGGGAGCAGTACTTC
d_gene: TRBD1; j_gene: TRBJ2-7; v_gene: TRBV5-1; abundance: .; CDR3aa: CASSSSPGQGYEQYF; CDR3nt: TGCGCCAGCAGCTCAAGCCCGGGACAGGGCTACGAGCAGTACTTC
d_gene: .; j_gene: TRBJ2-7; v_gene: TRBV24-1; abundance: .; CDR3aa: CATSDAGMSLYEQYF; CDR3nt: TGTGCCACCAGTGATGCAGGGATGAGCCTTTACGAGCAGTACTTC
d_gene: .; j_gene: TRBJ2-7; v_gene: TRBV5-1; abundance: .; CDR3aa: CASSLAGSRSYEQYF; CDR3nt: TGCGCCAGCAGCTTGGCTGGTAGCCGATCCTACGAGCAGTACTTC